Listed here are 27 T cell receptor beta chains from one sample, sequenced in a study of cytomegalovirus exposure and HLA in healthy donors. This PCR relied on a set of 60 Vbeta primers and 13 Jbeta primers. Here immunoSEQ multiplex PCR was the method, and the copy in TCRdb shows in-frame clones only, minus some. This table has roughly 150,000 clones, around 80% appearing once. The sample comprised PBMCs. The origin of the receptors is a man aged 18 to 30 in good health and CMV-seropositive.

On this clone: Other DNA sequences in the same sample also yield this CDR3. This sequence joins TRBV28 and TRBJ2-7; D remains ambiguous. Germline CDR1 reads MDHEN; CDR2 reads SYDVKM. The CDR3 sequence is 14 residues long. The V and J ends lost 3 bases and 0 bases respectively, with 9 bases between them. This CDR3 is CASSFSLISYEQYF. CDR3 coding DNA: TGTGCCAGCAGTTTTAGTCTGATCTCCTACGAGCAGTACTTC.

This clone has just a few counts. The chain recombines TRBV6-6 with TRBJ1-5, with 8 bases fitting TRBD1. With 2 bases clipped from V and 6 bases from J, the junction kept 6 bases outside the gene matches. In germline, CDR1 is MNHNY, CDR2 SVGAGI (reference sequence). CDR3 length: 15 amino acids. The CDR3 DNA reads TGTGCCAGCAGTTACGGACAGGGATTCGGTCAGCCCCAGCATTTT. It translates to CASSYGQGFGQPQHF.

V is TRBV11-2 and J is TRBJ2-7; the match to TRBD2 covers 13 bases. J lost 5 bases, V lost 10 bases, and 14 bases had no gene match. The CDR3 consists of 16 residues. Germline lookup yields CDR1 SGHAT and CDR2 FQNNGV. CDR3 nucleotide sequence: TGTGCCACTCAAGGACTAGCGGGAGCCAAGAGGGACGAGCAGTACTTC. Protein sequence: CATQGLAGAKRDEQYF. Full variable domain (rest looked up from reference TRBV11-2 and TRBJ2-7): EAGVAQSPRYKIIEKRQSVAFWCNPISGHATLYWYQQILGQGPKLLIQFQNNGVVDDSQLPKDRFSAERLKGVDSTLKIQPAKLEDSAVYLCATQGLAGAKRDEQYFGPGTRLTVT.

The rearrangement links TRBV28 to TRBJ2-7; D perhaps matches TRBD1 (5 bases). This CDR3 has 13 amino acids. In germline, CDR1 is MDHEN, CDR2 SYDVKM. Trimming removed 5 bases at V and 7 bases at J, with 15 bases between. CDR3 nucleotide sequence: TGTGCCAGCAGTAGGGGATGGACCCTGGAGCAGTACTTC. As protein: CASSRGWTLEQYF.

CDR3: CASSRGLRNEQFF. CDR3 coding DNA: TGTGCCAGCTCCAGGGGCTTACGGAATGAGCAGTTCTTC. This rearrangement joins TRBV28 to TRBJ2-1; a possible D gene is TRBD1 (6 bases). Germline V lookup: CDR1 MDHEN, CDR2 SYDVKM. The germline V and J ends were trimmed by 8 bases and 7 bases, with 15 bases remaining between them. The CDR3 loop spans 13 amino acids.

In this sample, this clone turned up a few times. The chain has TRBV4-1 and TRBJ2-5, with TRBD2 matching over 13 bases. Germline V gives CDR1 MGHRA, CDR2 YSYEKL. There are 17 residues in the CDR3. Trimming cost V 4 bases and J 4 bases; bases outside gene matches: 9. CDR3 in DNA: TGCGCCAGCAGCCTGCTAGGACTAGCGGGAGATCGAGAGACCCAGTACTTC. It is translated as CASSLLGLAGDRETQYF.

V and J are TRBV7-3 and TRBJ2-5; TRBD2 matches at 12 bases. The CDR3 covers 15 residues. In germline, CDR1 is SGHTA, CDR2 FQGTGA. J lost 2 bases, V lost 4 bases, and 2 bases had no gene match. CDR3 nucleotides: TGTGCCAGCAGCTGGACTAGCGGGACTCAAGAGACCCAGTACTTC. Its protein is CASSWTSGTQETQYF.

This clone was counted once. The chain uses TRBV7-9 and TRBJ1-4; tentative D call: TRBD1 (6 bases). V shed 2 bases and J shed 5 bases, with 9 bases lying between them. The CDR3 has 14 amino acids. The germline V gene encodes CDR1 SEHNR and CDR2 FQNEAQ (reference sequence). The CDR3 DNA follows: TGTGCCAGCAGCTTAACACAGGGCAATGAAAAACTGTTTTTT. Translated, it gives CASSLTQGNEKLFF.

V and J are TRBV28 and TRBJ2-7; maybe TRBD2 (5 bases). Germline V gene sequence: CDR1 MDHEN, CDR2 SYDVKM. V was trimmed by 2 bases and J by 7 bases, leaving 9 bases between them. This CDR3 contains 12 residues. The CDR3 is CASSLPPGEQYF. The CDR3 bases are TGTGCCAGCAGTTTACCCCCGGGGGAGCAGTACTTC. Complete variable domain (other parts from reference TRBV28 and TRBJ2-7): DVKVTQSSRYLVKRTGEKVFLECVQDMDHENMFWYRQDPGLGLRLIYFSYDVKMKEKGDIPEGYSVSREKKERFSLILESASTNQTSMYLCASSLPPGEQYFGPGTRLTVT.

The V call is TRBV5-6, the J call TRBJ1-2, with D possibly matching TRBD1 (5 bases). Germline CDR1 is SGHDT and CDR2 is YYEEEE. CDR3 length: 14 amino acids. V was cut by 0 bases and J by 6 bases, with 12 bases left in between. CDR3 coding DNA: TGTGCCAGCAGCTTGGCCTCAGGAGGGGATGGCTACACCTTC. As protein: CASSLASGGDGYTF.

V gene TRBV21-1 combines with J gene TRBJ1-2. TRBV21-1 is termed a pseudogene. This CDR3 has 20 residues. CDR3 sequence (DNA): TGTGCCAGCAGCAAAGCGCCTAGGGGTATAAGTTCTAGGGGGGGATATGGCTACACCTTC. Protein sequence: CASSKAPRGISSRGGYGYTF.

The V gene is TRBV28, the J gene TRBJ2-4, with TRBD1 matching 11 bases. The CDR3 is made up of 15 amino acids. The germline V gene has CDR1 MDHEN and CDR2 SYDVKM. The junction had 7 bases not matched to a gene; V was cut back by 3 bases and J by 9 bases. Written as DNA, the CDR3 is TGTGCCAGCAGTTTTCAAGGGACAGGGGGGCTCATTCAGTACTTC. This translates into CASSFQGTGGLIQYF.

The chain recombines TRBV7-3 with TRBJ2-1; D remains ambiguous. Trimming removed 1 base at V and 8 bases at J, with 12 bases between. The CDR3 length is 14 residues. In germline, CDR1 is SGHTA, CDR2 FQGTGA. The CDR3 bases are TGTGCCAGCAGCTTAAGCTATGGTCTCCATGAGCAGTTCTTC. It translates to CASSLSYGLHEQFF.

This clone turned up a few times. The V and J genes are TRBV5-1 and TRBJ2-7; 12 bases fit TRBD2. The CDR3 is 16 residues long. The V segment lost 4 bases and the J segment 2 bases; nucleotides outside the gene matches: 7. The germline V gene has CDR1 SGHRS and CDR2 YFSETQ. The CDR3 here is CASSRTLAGGAYEQYF. The CDR3 DNA is TGCGCCAGCAGCCGCACTCTAGCGGGAGGGGCCTACGAGCAGTACTTC.

V usage is TRBV5-4 and J usage is TRBJ2-1; the match to TRBD2 covers 12 bases. Germline CDR1 reads SGHNT; CDR2 reads YYREEE (reference sequence). This CDR3 has 16 amino acids. J gave up 7 bases and V 4 bases, and 9 bases lay outside the gene matches. The CDR3 DNA is TGTGCCAGCAGCCGACTAGCGGGAGAGGCTTGGAATGAGCAGTTCTTC. Amino acid sequence: CASSRLAGEAWNEQFF.

The gene calls are TRBV27 and TRBJ1-4; 10 bases fit TRBD1. With 3 bases clipped from V and 8 bases from J, the junction kept 9 bases outside the gene matches. The CDR3 sequence is 16 residues long. CDR1 and CDR2 (germline): MNHEY, SMNVEV (reference sequence). The chain's CDR3 is CASSFRRQGAQEKLFF. CDR3 sequence (DNA): TGTGCCAGCAGTTTTCGAAGACAGGGGGCCCAAGAAAAACTGTTTTTT.

The genes are TRBV19 and TRBJ1-2; TRBD1 might be the D (5 bases). The CDR3 extends over 13 amino acids. Germline lookup yields CDR1 LNHDA and CDR2 SQIVND (reference sequence). The V gene lost 3 bases and the J gene lost 6 bases, with 11 bases spanning the gap. The CDR3 sequence: CASSMIEGDGYTF. The CDR3 coding sequence is TGTGCCAGTAGTATGATAGAAGGGGATGGCTACACCTTC.

The chain has TRBV27 and TRBJ2-7, with 9 bases identical to TRBD1. The CDR3 length is 13 residues. CDR1 and CDR2 (germline): MNHEY, SMNVEV (reference sequence). The V and J ends lost 3 bases and 4 bases, in that order; junction bases with no gene match: 1. This chain's CDR3 is CASSLDRGYEQYF. As DNA, the CDR3 is TGTGCCAGCAGTTTGGACAGGGGTTACGAGCAGTACTTC.

This chain links TRBV19 with TRBJ1-1, with D possibly TRBD1 on 5 matching bases. The CDR3 spans 18 residues. Trimming took off 7 bases at V and 1 base at J, with 25 bases between the two ends. Germline CDR1 reads LNHDA; CDR2 reads SQIVND (reference sequence). Here the CDR3 DNA reads TGTGCCAGTAAGAAAAGGATCCAGGAAGGGGCTGCGAACACTGAAGCTTTCTTT. It encodes CASKKRIQEGAANTEAFF.

The rearrangement uses TRBV9 and TRBJ2-3; 7 nucleotides line up with TRBD1. This CDR3 comprises 14 residues. Germline CDR1 reads SGDLS; CDR2 reads YYNGEE. Trimming at V came to 2 bases and at J to 1 base, leaving 1 base not matched to a gene. The CDR3 is CASSVQGGTDTQYF. The CDR3 DNA follows: TGTGCCAGCAGCGTGCAGGGGGGCACAGATACGCAGTATTTT.

The table lists this clone with a few counts. The chain recombines TRBV5-1 with TRBJ1-2, with 8 bases aligning to TRBD1. The CDR3 spans 13 residues. CDR1 is SGHRS, CDR2 YFSETQ, per germline. Germline trimming cut 0 bases from V and 6 bases from J; bases unmatched to any gene: 1. This CDR3 reads CASSLAQGDGYTF. Written as DNA, the CDR3 is TGCGCCAGCAGCTTGGCACAGGGGGATGGCTACACCTTC.

This rearrangement joins TRBV7-8 to TRBJ2-3; weak D call: TRBD2 (5 bases). The CDR3 sequence is 15 residues long. Germline V gene sequence: CDR1 SGHVS, CDR2 FQNEAQ. V dropped 2 bases and J dropped 2 bases, with 11 bases sitting between them. CDR3 in amino acids: CASSLQREYTDTQYF. CDR3 coding DNA: TGTGCCAGCAGCTTACAGAGGGAATACACAGATACGCAGTATTTT.

This clone was found once. The chain recombines TRBV4-1 with TRBJ2-1, with D uncertain. This CDR3 region has 14 residues. The germline V gene has CDR1 MGHRA and CDR2 YSYEKL. V was clipped by 1 base and J by 2 bases, with 6 bases between them. The CDR3 bases are TGCGCCAGCAGCCAAGCAACTGCCTACAATGAGCAGTTCTTC. Protein: CASSQATAYNEQFF.

As for this clone: Other nucleotide sequences in the sample specify the same CDR3. The chain couples TRBV5-1 to TRBJ1-4, with TRBD1 identical over 9 bases. Germline V lookup: CDR1 SGHRS, CDR2 YFSETQ. V shed 1 base, J shed 8 bases, and the junction held 0 bases outside the gene matches. The CDR3 covers 13 residues. The CDR3 region is CASSLTGGEKLFF. CDR3 bases: TGCGCCAGCAGCTTGACAGGGGGCGAAAAACTGTTTTTT.

The chain joins TRBV6-1 to TRBJ2-3; D may be TRBD1 (6 bases). With 8 bases removed from V and 1 base from J, the gap between germline ends came to 10 bases. Per the germline V gene, CDR1 is MNHNS and CDR2 is SASEGT. This CDR3 has 13 amino acids. The chain's CDR3 is CASAKGGTDTQYF. In DNA, the CDR3 is TGTGCCAGCGCAAAGGGGGGCACAGATACGCAGTATTTT.

The chain links TRBV9 to TRBJ2-7; 10 bases map to TRBD2. J lost 3 bases, V lost 3 bases, and 6 bases had no gene match. Germline V gene sequence: CDR1 SGDLS, CDR2 YYNGEE. This CDR3 contains 15 residues. The chain's CDR3 is CASSGSGRAGYEQYF. CDR3 bases: TGTGCCAGCAGCGGGAGCGGGAGGGCCGGCTACGAGCAGTACTTC.

The V and J genes are TRBV7-9 and TRBJ2-7; 8 nucleotides agree with TRBD2. The V segment lost 1 base and the J segment 5 bases; nucleotides outside the gene matches: 4. The CDR3 is made up of 14 amino acids. Germline V gives CDR1 SEHNR, CDR2 FQNEAQ (reference sequence). In DNA, the CDR3 is TGTGCCAGCAGCTTAGGAGCGGGAGTAGACGAGCAGTACTTC. Translated, it gives CASSLGAGVDEQYF.